This section outlines one T cell receptor (beta chain) sequence together with its context. Its antigen is as yet unknown. Other DNA sequences in this sample translate to the same CDR3. For sorted subsets, roughly 200 ng DNA per replicate equaled about 31,000 T cell genomes. Authors' data handling: Sequence data from immunoSEQ were junction-only and lacked quality scores; consequently, filtering differed. The table came from immunoSEQ multiplex PCR; TCRdb's copy has only in-frame clones and leaves some out. V and J calls and clone size are copied from that table; D and trimming were computed from the DNA. The data hold roughly 1,600,000 clones, with approximately 98.5% observed a single time. A CD45RA-negative memory subset and a CD45RA+ naive subset were separated from the CD4+ cells. This sample was taken from a study of shared clonotypes between healthy human individuals. Study-wide findings and caveats: The researchers took only blood, and tissue repertoires probably look different.

The germline CDR1 and CDR2 sequences are KGHSH and LQKENI. This CDR3 is 14 amino acids long. Trimming took 3 bases from V and 2 from J, leaving 10 bases between them. The sequence was collected from a man aged 25-45 years in good health. V is TRBV18 and J is TRBJ1-1; no clear D gene. The sample taken for sequencing was naive CD4+ T cells sorted from blood. Regarding subset: CD45RA+ positively selected. CDR3 nucleotide sequence: TGTGCCAGCTCACCCGGAGGAGGCAACACTGAAGCTTTCTTT. Its protein product is CASSPGGGNTEAFF.